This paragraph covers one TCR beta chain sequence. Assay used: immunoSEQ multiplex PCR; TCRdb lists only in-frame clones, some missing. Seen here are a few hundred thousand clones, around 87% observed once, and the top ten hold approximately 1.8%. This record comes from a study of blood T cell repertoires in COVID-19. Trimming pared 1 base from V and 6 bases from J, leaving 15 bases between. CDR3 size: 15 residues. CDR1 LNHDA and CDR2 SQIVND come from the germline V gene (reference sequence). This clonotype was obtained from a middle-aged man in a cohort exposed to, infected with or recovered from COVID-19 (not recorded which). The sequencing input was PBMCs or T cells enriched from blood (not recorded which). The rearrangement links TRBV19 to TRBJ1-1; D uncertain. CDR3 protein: CASSIGAPLLPEAFF. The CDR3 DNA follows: TGTGCCAGTAGTATAGGAGCGCCTCTCCTACCTGAAGCTTTCTTT.